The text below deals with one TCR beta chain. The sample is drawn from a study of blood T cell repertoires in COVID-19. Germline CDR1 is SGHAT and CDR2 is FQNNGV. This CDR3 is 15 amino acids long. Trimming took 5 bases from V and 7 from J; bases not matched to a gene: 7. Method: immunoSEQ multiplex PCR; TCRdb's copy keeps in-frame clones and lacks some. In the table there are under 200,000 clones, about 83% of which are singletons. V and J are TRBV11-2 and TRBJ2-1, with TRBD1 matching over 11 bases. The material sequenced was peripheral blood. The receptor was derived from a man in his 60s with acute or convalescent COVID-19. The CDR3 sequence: CASSQIGQGANEQFF. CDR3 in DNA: TGTGCCAGCAGCCAAATCGGACAGGGGGCGAATGAGCAGTTCTTC.